Here is one T cell receptor (beta chain) with its context. Its cognate antigen is unknown. Being one base from a much bigger clone, this may be a read error. iRepertoire HTBI primers and Arm-PCR of CDR3 regions built TCR beta libraries. How the authors handled the data: Across all samples, roughly 60 TRBV segments and 11 to 15 TRBJ segments were identified. TCRdb re-called the multiplex PCR reads with MiXCR, one entry per CDR3 protein. These V and J calls rely on TCRdb rather than the paper's analysis. The sample has approximately 400,000 distinct CDR3 sequences, around 20% seen once. This record belongs to a study of regulatory T cells in long-lasting Graves disease. Study results and caveats: Examination was confined to peripheral blood, excluding thyroid tissue. Persistent patients shared more public clonotypes (around 2,500) than newly diagnosed patients (around 1,000).

CDR3 length: 15 amino acids. V was shortened by 4 bases and J by 0 bases, with 10 bases between the two germline ends. Time point indicated: persistent/refractory GD, antithyroid drugs over 5 years with positive TRAb. PBMCs were the source of the RNA used for TCR sequencing. The receptor was isolated from a female donor with Graves disease. The sequencing used peripheral blood mononuclear cells (PBMCs), collected when the disease was refractory, from a patient treated with antithyroid drugs. The chain carries TRBV12-3 or TRBV12-4 and TRBJ1-3, with a weak D call TRBD1 (6 bases). The CDR3 is CASSSKGDSGNTIYF. The CDR3 DNA is TGTGCCAGCAGTTCAAAGGGGGACTCTGGAAACACCATATATTTT.